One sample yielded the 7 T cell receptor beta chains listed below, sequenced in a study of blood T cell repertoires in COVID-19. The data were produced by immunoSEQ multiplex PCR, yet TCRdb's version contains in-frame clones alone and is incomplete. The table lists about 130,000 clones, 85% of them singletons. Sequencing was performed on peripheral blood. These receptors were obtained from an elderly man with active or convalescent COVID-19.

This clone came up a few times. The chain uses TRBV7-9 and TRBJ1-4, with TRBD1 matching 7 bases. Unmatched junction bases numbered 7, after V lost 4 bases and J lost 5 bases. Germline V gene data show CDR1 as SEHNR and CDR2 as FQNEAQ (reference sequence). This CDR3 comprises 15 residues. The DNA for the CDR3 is TGTGCCAGCAGCTCCAACAGGGGTAGAAATGAAAAACTGTTTTTT. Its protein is CASSSNRGRNEKLFF.

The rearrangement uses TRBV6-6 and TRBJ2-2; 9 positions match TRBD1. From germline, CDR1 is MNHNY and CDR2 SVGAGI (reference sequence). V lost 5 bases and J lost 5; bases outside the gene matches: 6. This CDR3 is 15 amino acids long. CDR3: CASSKGQGSTGELFF. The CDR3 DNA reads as TGTGCCAGCAGTAAAGGACAGGGGAGTACCGGGGAGCTGTTTTTT.

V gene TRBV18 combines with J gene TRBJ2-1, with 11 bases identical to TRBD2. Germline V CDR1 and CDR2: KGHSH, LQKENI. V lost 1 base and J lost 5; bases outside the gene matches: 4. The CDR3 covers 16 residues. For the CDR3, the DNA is TGTGCCAGCTCACCACGGCTAGCGGGAGGCCACAATGAGCAGTTCTTC. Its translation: CASSPRLAGGHNEQFF.

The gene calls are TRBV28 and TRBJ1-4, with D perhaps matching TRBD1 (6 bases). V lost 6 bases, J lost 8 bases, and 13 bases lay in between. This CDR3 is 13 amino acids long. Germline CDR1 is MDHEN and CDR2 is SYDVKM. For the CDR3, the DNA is TGTGCCAGCAGGGAAGGGGGAAGCGAAAAACTGTTTTTT. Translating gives CASREGGSEKLFF. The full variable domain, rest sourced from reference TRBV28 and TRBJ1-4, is DVKVTQSSRYLVKRTGEKVFLECVQDMDHENMFWYRQDPGLGLRLIYFSYDVKMKEKGDIPEGYSVSREKKERFSLILESASTNQTSMYLCASREGGSEKLFFGSGTQLSVL.

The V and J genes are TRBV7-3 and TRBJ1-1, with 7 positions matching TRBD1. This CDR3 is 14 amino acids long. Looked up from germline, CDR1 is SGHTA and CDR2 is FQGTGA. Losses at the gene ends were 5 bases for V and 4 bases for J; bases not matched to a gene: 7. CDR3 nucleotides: TGTGCCAGCAGCCCAACCGGGACAGCCACTGAAGCTTTCTTT. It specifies CASSPTGTATEAFF.

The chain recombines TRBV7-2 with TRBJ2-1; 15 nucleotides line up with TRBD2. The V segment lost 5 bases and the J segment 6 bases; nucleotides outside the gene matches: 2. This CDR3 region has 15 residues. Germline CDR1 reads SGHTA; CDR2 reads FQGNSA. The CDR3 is CASSRTSGRVNEQFF. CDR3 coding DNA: TGTGCCAGCAGCCGGACTAGCGGGAGGGTCAATGAGCAGTTCTTC.

CDR3 sequence reads: CASSPKRGLAISTDTQYF. CDR3 nucleotide sequence: TGTGCCAGTAGTCCCAAGCGGGGACTAGCGATAAGCACAGATACGCAGTATTTT. The J gene is TRBJ2-3, the V gene TRBV19; 10 bases line up with TRBD2. The junction had 11 bases not matched to a gene; V was cut back by 5 bases and J by 0 bases. The CDR3 runs to 18 residues. The germline V gene has CDR1 LNHDA and CDR2 SQIVND (reference sequence).